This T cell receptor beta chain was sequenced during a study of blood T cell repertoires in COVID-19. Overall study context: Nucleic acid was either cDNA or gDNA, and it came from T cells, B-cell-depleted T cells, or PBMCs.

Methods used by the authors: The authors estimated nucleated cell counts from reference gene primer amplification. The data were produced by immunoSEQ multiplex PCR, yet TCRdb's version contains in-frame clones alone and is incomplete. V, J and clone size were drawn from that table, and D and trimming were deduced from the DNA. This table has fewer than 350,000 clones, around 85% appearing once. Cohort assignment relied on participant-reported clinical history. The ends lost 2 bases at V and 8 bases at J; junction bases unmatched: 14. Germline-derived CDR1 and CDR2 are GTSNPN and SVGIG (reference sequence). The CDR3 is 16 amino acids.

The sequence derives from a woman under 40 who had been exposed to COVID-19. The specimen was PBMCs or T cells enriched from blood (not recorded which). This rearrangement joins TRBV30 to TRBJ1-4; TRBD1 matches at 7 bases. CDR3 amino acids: CAWSRPPGSTGEKLFF. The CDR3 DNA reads TGTGCCTGGAGTAGGCCCCCGGGCTCGACAGGGGAAAAACTGTTTTTT.